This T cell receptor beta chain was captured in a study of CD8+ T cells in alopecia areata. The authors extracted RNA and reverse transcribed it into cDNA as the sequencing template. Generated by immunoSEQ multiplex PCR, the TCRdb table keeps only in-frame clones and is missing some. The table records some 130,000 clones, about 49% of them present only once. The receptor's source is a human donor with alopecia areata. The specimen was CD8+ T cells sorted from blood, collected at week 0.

CDR3 DNA sequence: TGTGCCAGCAGCCACGGGGAGACCCAGTACTTC. It yields the protein CASSHGETQYF. The chain recombines TRBV6-5 with TRBJ2-5; D gene ambiguous. The CDR3 covers 11 residues. The V gene's germline CDR1 is MNHEY and CDR2 SVGAGI. The germline V and J ends were trimmed by 6 bases and 5 bases, with 7 bases remaining between them.